This T cell receptor (beta chain) was profiled in a study of shared clonotypes between healthy human individuals. TCRdb's table, derived via immunoSEQ multiplex PCR, lists solely in-frame clones and lacks some. The table lists hundreds of thousands of clones, about 96% of them singletons. This clonotype was obtained from a woman aged 25 to 39 in good health. Specimen: naive CD4+ T cells sorted from blood. Stated subset: CD45RA+ positively selected.

For the CDR3, the DNA is TGCGCCAGCAGCACGGGACAGACGAACACCGGGGAGCTGTTTTTT. Its protein is CASSTGQTNTGELFF. The V gene is TRBV5-1, the J gene TRBJ2-2, with 7 bases aligning to TRBD1. The J segment lost 0 bases and the V segment lost 4 bases, leaving 3 bases of the junction unmatched. Germline lookup yields CDR1 SGHRS and CDR2 YFSETQ. The CDR3 loop spans 15 amino acids.